The 16 T cell receptor beta chains reported below all come from one sample, sequenced in a study of T cell responses to AZD1222 COVID-19 vaccine. Some clones are missing from TCRdb's copy, which holds only in-frame ones; the method was immunoSEQ multiplex PCR. The sample holds around 120,000 clones, over 80% seen once. The sample in question was peripheral blood, obtained on day 0 of AZD1222 vaccination. The source is an adult in good health.

This chain's CDR3 is CASSLASNQPQHF. CDR3 bases: TGTGCCAGCAGTTTAGCTAGCAATCAGCCCCAGCATTTT. The chain is built from TRBV12-3 or TRBV12-4 and TRBJ1-5, with D uncertain. The CDR3 is made up of 13 amino acids. Trimming took off 0 bases at V and 0 bases at J, with 0 bases between the two ends.

The V gene is TRBV3-1 (or the pseudogene TRBV3-2), the J gene TRBJ1-2, with no clear D. Germline V lookup: CDR1 LGHDT, CDR2 YNNKEL (reference sequence). The CDR3 is 13 amino acids. V dropped 4 bases and J dropped 4 bases, with 10 bases sitting between them. The CDR3 loop reads CASSPDLSYGYTF. DNA for the CDR3: TGTGCCAGCAGCCCGGACCTCAGCTATGGCTACACCTTC.

V and J are TRBV25-1 and TRBJ2-1, with D perhaps matching TRBD2 (6 bases). Germline V lookup: CDR1 MGHDK, CDR2 SYGVNS. The germline V and J ends were trimmed by 4 bases and 16 bases, with 14 bases remaining between them. The CDR3 runs 11 residues. The CDR3 DNA is TGTGCCAGCAGTGGACCGGGACTGCATTTCTTC. It codes for CASSGPGLHFF.

The chain recombines TRBV11-2 with TRBJ2-7, with D tentatively TRBD2 (5 bases). Trimming took 1 base from V and 3 from J, leaving 22 bases between them. Germline V CDR1 and CDR2: SGHAT, FQNNGV. The CDR3 extends over 18 amino acids. The CDR3 sequence: CASSLVTPLLDPIYEQYF. CDR3 nucleotides: TGTGCCAGCAGCTTAGTAACCCCCTTACTAGATCCCATCTACGAGCAGTACTTC.

This chain links TRBV18 with TRBJ2-2; unclear D gene. Trimming left V 2 bases short and J 8 bases short, with 3 bases between. Germline loops: CDR1 KGHSH, CDR2 LQKENI. The CDR3 spans 11 residues. The CDR3 here is CASSPSGELFF. The CDR3 DNA sequence: TGTGCCAGCTCACCATCGGGGGAGCTGTTTTTT. Looking up the rest from reference TRBV18 and TRBJ2-2 gives the full variable domain: NAGVMQNPRHLVRRRGQEARLRCSPMKGHSHVYWYRQLPEEGLKFMVYLQKENIIDESGMPKERFSAEFPKEGPSILRIQQVVRGDSAAYFCASSPSGELFFGEGSRLTVL.

The chain carries TRBV10-1 and TRBJ1-2; no reliable D call. Trimming took off 0 bases at V and 6 bases at J, with 17 bases between the two ends. Per the germline V gene, CDR1 is WNHNN and CDR2 is SYGVQD (reference sequence). CDR3 length: 16 residues. The CDR3 reads CASSESKQVVFHGYTF. The CDR3 region has the DNA TGCGCCAGCAGTGAGTCGAAGCAGGTGGTGTTCCATGGCTACACCTTC.

The chain couples TRBV3-1 (or the pseudogene TRBV3-2) to TRBJ2-1; D possibly corresponds to TRBD2 (5 bases). The CDR3 length is 15 residues. Germline V gives CDR1 LGHDT, CDR2 YNNKEL (reference sequence). The V gene lost 0 bases and the J gene lost 6 bases, with 12 bases spanning the gap. In nucleotides, the CDR3 is TGTGCCAGCAGCCAAGAAGGTAGCGTGAGCAATGAGCAGTTCTTC. Translated: CASSQEGSVSNEQFF.

The V and J genes are TRBV7-9 and TRBJ2-5, with 9 bases aligning to TRBD1. CDR3 length equals 16 residues. J gave up 5 bases and V 3 bases, and 10 bases lay outside the gene matches. In germline, CDR1 is SEHNR, CDR2 FQNEAQ (reference sequence). CDR3 loop: CASSFSDRGVWETQYF. Written as DNA, the CDR3 is TGTGCCAGCAGCTTTTCGGACAGGGGAGTCTGGGAGACCCAGTACTTC.

The chain recombines TRBV24-1 with TRBJ2-1; D tentatively reads TRBD1 or TRBD2 (5 bases each). The germline V and J ends were trimmed by 3 bases and 5 bases, with 13 bases remaining between them. In germline, CDR1 is KGHDR, CDR2 SFDVKD. The CDR3 is made up of 15 amino acids. In DNA form, the CDR3 reads TGTGCCACCAGTGATACGGGACGGAAAAACAATGAGCAGTTCTTC. Protein: CATSDTGRKNNEQFF.

This chain links TRBV7-2 with TRBJ2-3; D is uncertain. The V gene's germline CDR1 is SGHTA and CDR2 FQGNSA. The V gene lost 1 base and the J gene lost 0 bases, with 2 bases spanning the gap. The CDR3 has 13 amino acids. In DNA form, the CDR3 reads TGTGCCAGCAGCTTAGGAAGCACAGATACGCAGTATTTT. It yields the protein CASSLGSTDTQYF.

This clone was seen a handful of times. The chain joins TRBV4-3 to TRBJ1-6; the D gene is possibly TRBD1 (6 bases). This CDR3 is built from 15 residues. Germline CDR1 LGHNA, CDR2 YSLEER. V dropped 4 bases and J dropped 9 bases, with 16 bases sitting between them. Written as DNA, the CDR3 is TGCGCCAGCAGCCGAGTAGACAGGCAGAGTTCACCCCTCCACTTT. This gives the protein CASSRVDRQSSPLHF.

The rearrangement uses TRBV7-5 and TRBJ1-6. TRBV7-5 is listed as a pseudogene. CDR3 length: 15 amino acids. DNA for the CDR3: TGTGCCAGAAGCCTAAACCCCGCGAATAATTCACCCCTCCACTTT. Encoded protein: CARSLNPANNSPLHF.

A few counts support this clone. The V gene is TRBV4-3, the J gene TRBJ2-3, with unresolved D. Germline V CDR1 and CDR2: LGHNA, YSLEER. The CDR3 extends over 14 amino acids. The V gene lost 4 bases and the J gene lost 4 bases, with 12 bases spanning the gap. As DNA, the CDR3 is TGCGCCAGCAGCCCTAGAGTCACGGCAGATACGCAGTATTTT. This gives the protein CASSPRVTADTQYF.

This clone has a single count. The chain uses TRBV28 and TRBJ1-5, with a weak D call TRBD1 (6 bases). This CDR3 comprises 17 residues. Looked up from germline, CDR1 is MDHEN and CDR2 is SYDVKM. Deletions cut 6 bases from V and 5 bases from J, with 23 bases between. In nucleotides, the CDR3 is TGTGCCAGCAGCCAACTTTTTTTCCGGGACACTGATCAGCCCCAGCATTTT. It translates to CASSQLFFRDTDQPQHF.

The gene calls are TRBV5-1 and TRBJ2-5, with TRBD1 as a possible D gene (6 bases). The CDR3 spans 14 residues. In germline, CDR1 is SGHRS, CDR2 YFSETQ. V was cut by 4 bases and J by 4 bases, with 14 bases left in between. The DNA of the CDR3 is TGCGCCAGCAGCAAATCGACAGGAGGAGAGACCCAGTACTTC. This codes for CASSKSTGGETQYF. The full variable domain, in which reference TRBV5-1 and TRBJ2-5 provide the parts outside the CDR3, is KAGVTQTPRYLIKTRGQQVTLSCSPISGHRSVSWYQQTPGQGLQFLFEYFSETQRNKGNFPGRFSGRQFSNSRSEMNVSTLELGDSALYLCASSKSTGGETQYFGPGTRLLVL.

V usage is TRBV16 and J usage is TRBJ2-3; tentative D call: TRBD2 (6 bases). Trimming removed 4 bases from V and 5 bases from J, with 10 bases in between. Germline V gives CDR1 KGHSY, CDR2 FQNENV. This CDR3 is built from 13 residues. The CDR3 is CASSRPEGDTQYF. The CDR3, as DNA: TGTGCCAGCAGCCGGCCGGAGGGAGATACGCAGTATTTT.